The clone carrying this T cell receptor (beta chain) has only one observation. Antigen unknown. The data originate from a study of chemoradiotherapy in HPV16-positive cancers. Repertoires were generated with immunoSEQ multiplex PCR, while TCRdb's copy carries only in-frame clones and drops some. Here the sample spans about 53,000 clones, about 92% being singletons. Regarding the study as a whole: HPV-specific T cells were functionally defined from only a couple of HPV16-positive patients.

Trimming stripped 2 bases from V and 1 base from J, with 14 bases between. This CDR3 has 16 amino acids. Germline CDR1 and CDR2: SGHTA and FQGNSA. This clonotype was sampled from a human donor with HPV-associated anogenital cancer. The input for sequencing was blood, taken from a patient who underwent chemoradiotherapy. V gene TRBV7-2 combines with J gene TRBJ1-1; D not certain. CDR3 amino acids: CASSLYYEVANTEAFF. In DNA, the CDR3 is TGTGCCAGCAGCTTATACTACGAGGTGGCGAACACTGAAGCTTTCTTT.